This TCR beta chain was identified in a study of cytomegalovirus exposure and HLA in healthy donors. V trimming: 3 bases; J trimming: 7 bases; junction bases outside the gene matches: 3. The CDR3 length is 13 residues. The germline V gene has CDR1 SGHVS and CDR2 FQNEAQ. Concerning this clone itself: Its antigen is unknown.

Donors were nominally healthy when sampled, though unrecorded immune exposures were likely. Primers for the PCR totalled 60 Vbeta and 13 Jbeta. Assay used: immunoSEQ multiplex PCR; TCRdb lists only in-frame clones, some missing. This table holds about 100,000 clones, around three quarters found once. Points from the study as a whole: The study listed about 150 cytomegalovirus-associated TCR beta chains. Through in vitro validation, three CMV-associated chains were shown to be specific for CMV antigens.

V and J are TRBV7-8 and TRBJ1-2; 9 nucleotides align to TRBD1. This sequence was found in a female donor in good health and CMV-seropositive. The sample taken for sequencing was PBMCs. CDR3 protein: CASSLDRGGGYTF. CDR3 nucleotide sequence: TGTGCCAGCAGCTTGGACAGGGGTGGTGGCTACACCTTC.